The sequence of this T cell receptor beta chain was determined in a study of T cell clonality in common variable immunodeficiency. Study-level results: Compared with controls, CVID subjects had fewer shared TCRbeta clones. Reportedly, TCR beta sequences from common variable immunodeficiency showed fewer deletions and N-nucleotide insertions.

Trimming took 5 bases from V and 3 from J; bases not matched to a gene: 3. Germline values: CDR1 SGHTA, CDR2 FQGNSA. The CDR3 sequence is 14 residues long. The assay was immunoSEQ multiplex PCR, and TCRdb's table has in-frame clones only and misses some. This sample has 40,000 to 50,000 clones, each found more than once. To note about this clone: What it recognizes is unknown. Read data end 3 residues before the CDR3 end; the end is taken from the germline J gene.

CVID meant reduced serum IgG, IgA and/or IgM plus specific antibody deficiency. The origin of this receptor is a human donor with common variable immunodeficiency. The chain recombines TRBV7-2 with TRBJ2-3; TRBD2 matches at 9 bases. Source material: peripheral blood mononuclear cells. The part of the CDR3 DNA that was read is TGTGCCAGCAGCCCGGGACTAGCAACAGATACG. It codes for CASSPGLATDT. The CDR3 as a whole reads CASSPGLATDTQYF. Filled out from reference TRBV7-2 and TRBJ2-3, the complete variable domain reads GAGVSQSPSNKVTEKGKDVELRCDPISGHTALYWYRQSLGQGLEFLIYFQGNSAPDKSGLPSDRFSAERTGGSVSTLTIQRTQQEDSAVYLCASSPGLATDTQYFGPGTRLTVL.